These T cell receptor beta chains were read from a single sample in a study of PD-L1 blockade in urothelial cancer. The method was immunoSEQ multiplex PCR; TCRdb's version includes in-frame clones alone and lacks a portion of them. The sample lists some 22,000 clones, nearly 90% occurring once. Sequences were derived from PBMCs, sampled around atezolizumab (anti-PD-L1) treatment. Every receptor here comes from a woman in her fifties or sixties with urothelial cancer. Both conserved end residues are part of each CDR3. The order of the fields is CDR3 protein, V gene, J gene.

CDR3aa: CASSPLKTASYNEQFF
v_gene: TRBV18
j_gene: TRBJ2-1

CDR3aa: CASGLLNTEAFF
v_gene: TRBV27
j_gene: TRBJ1-1

CDR3aa: CAISEGRGCTF
v_gene: TRBV10-3
j_gene: TRBJ1-2

CDR3aa: CASSPKAVYNEKLFF
v_gene: TRBV18
j_gene: TRBJ1-4

CDR3aa: CASSGQILLLSQPQHF
v_gene: TRBV2
j_gene: TRBJ1-5

CDR3aa: CASSPYSGTSGYEQYF
v_gene: TRBV4-2
j_gene: TRBJ2-7

CDR3aa: CAWSDLENEAFF
v_gene: TRBV30
j_gene: TRBJ1-1

CDR3aa: CASSLNHREQFF
v_gene: TRBV7-3
j_gene: TRBJ2-1

CDR3aa: CASSLTRLDSRTGELFF
v_gene: TRBV7-3
j_gene: TRBJ2-2

CDR3aa: CASSQGGTVTNYGYTF
v_gene: TRBV4-3
j_gene: TRBJ1-2

CDR3aa: CASSMPGLAGGSWGKQYF
v_gene: TRBV28
j_gene: TRBJ2-7

CDR3aa: CASSETTGVNQPQHF
v_gene: TRBV18
j_gene: TRBJ1-5

CDR3aa: CATSWTGSYEQYF
v_gene: TRBV15
j_gene: TRBJ2-7

CDR3aa: CASSLGRDIYGYTF
v_gene: TRBV5-4
j_gene: TRBJ1-2

CDR3aa: CASSPTGTGRSPLHF
v_gene: TRBV5-1
j_gene: TRBJ1-6

CDR3aa: CASTVAVSYEQYF
v_gene: TRBV28
j_gene: TRBJ2-7

CDR3aa: CASSYGQKQYF
v_gene: TRBV6-5
j_gene: TRBJ2-7

CDR3aa: CASSQAKRDVQFF
v_gene: TRBV4-2
j_gene: TRBJ2-1

CDR3aa: CASSFRGQGTEAFF
v_gene: TRBV27
j_gene: TRBJ1-1

CDR3aa: CASSLSRDYGYTF
v_gene: TRBV27
j_gene: TRBJ1-2

CDR3aa: CASSTPDRGVRGRGQFF
v_gene: TRBV28
j_gene: TRBJ2-1

CDR3aa: CASSYRGPAGSDTQYF
v_gene: TRBV6-5
j_gene: TRBJ2-3

CDR3aa: CASSLGQNTEAFF
v_gene: TRBV7-6
j_gene: TRBJ1-1